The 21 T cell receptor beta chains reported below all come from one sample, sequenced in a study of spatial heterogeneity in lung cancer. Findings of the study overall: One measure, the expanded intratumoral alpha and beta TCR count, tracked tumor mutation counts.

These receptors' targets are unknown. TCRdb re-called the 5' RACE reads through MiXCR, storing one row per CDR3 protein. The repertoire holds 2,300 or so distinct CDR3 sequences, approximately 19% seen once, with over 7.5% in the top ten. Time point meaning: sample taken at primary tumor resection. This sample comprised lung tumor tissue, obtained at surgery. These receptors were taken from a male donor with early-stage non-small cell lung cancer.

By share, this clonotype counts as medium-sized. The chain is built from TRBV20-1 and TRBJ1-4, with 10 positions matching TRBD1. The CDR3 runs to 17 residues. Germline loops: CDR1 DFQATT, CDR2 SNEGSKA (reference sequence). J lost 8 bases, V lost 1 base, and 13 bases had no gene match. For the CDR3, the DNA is TGCAGTGCTAGAGGGATCTACGGGACAGGGGTTGGAGAAAAACTGTTTTTT. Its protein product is CSARGIYGTGVGEKLFF.

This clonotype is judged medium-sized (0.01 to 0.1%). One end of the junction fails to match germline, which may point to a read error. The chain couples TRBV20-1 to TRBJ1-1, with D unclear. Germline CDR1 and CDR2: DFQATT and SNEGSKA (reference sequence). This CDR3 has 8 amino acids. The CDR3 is CSVRIPLF. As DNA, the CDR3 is TGCAGTGTCAGGATTCCCCTCTTT.

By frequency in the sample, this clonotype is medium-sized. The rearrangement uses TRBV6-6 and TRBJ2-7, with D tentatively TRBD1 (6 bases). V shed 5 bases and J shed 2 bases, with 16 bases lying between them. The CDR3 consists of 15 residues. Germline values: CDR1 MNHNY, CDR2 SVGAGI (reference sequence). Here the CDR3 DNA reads TGTGCCAGCAGTCGGACAGCCTTAACCACCTACGAGCAGTACTTC. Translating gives CASSRTALTTYEQYF.

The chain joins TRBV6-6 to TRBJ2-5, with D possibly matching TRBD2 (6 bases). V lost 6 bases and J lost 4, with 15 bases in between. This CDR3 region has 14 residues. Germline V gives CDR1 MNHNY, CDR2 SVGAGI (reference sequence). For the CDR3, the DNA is TGTGCCAGCAGCACCCCTCTAGCGAGAGAGACCCAGTACTTC. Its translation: CASSTPLARETQYF.

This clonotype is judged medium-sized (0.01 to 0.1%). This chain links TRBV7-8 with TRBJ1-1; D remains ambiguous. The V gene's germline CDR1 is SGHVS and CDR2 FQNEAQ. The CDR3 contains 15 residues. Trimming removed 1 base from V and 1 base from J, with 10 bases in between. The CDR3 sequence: CASSLGAGWNTEAFF. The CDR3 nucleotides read TGTGCCAGCAGCTTAGGGGCGGGGTGGAACACTGAAGCTTTCTTT.

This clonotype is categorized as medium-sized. The CDR3 here is CASSPQPGELFF. CDR3 coding DNA: TGTGCCAGCAGCCCCCAACCCGGGGAGCTGTTTTTT. This chain joins TRBV7-9 and TRBJ2-2; D gene unclear. Germline CDR1 is SEHNR and CDR2 is FQNEAQ (reference sequence). The V and J ends lost 5 bases and 6 bases respectively, with 7 bases between them. The CDR3 length is 12 residues.

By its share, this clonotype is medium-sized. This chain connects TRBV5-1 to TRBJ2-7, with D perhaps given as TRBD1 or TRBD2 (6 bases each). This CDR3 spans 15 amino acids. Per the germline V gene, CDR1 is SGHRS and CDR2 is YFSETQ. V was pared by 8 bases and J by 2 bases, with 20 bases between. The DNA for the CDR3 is TGCGCCAGTAGGGAAAGGGGGGACACCACCTACGAGCAGTACTTC. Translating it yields CASRERGDTTYEQYF. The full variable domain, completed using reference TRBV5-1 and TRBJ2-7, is KAGVTQTPRYLIKTRGQQVTLSCSPISGHRSVSWYQQTPGQGLQFLFEYFSETQRNKGNFPGRFSGRQFSNSRSEMNVSTLELGDSALYLCASRERGDTTYEQYFGPGTRLTVT.

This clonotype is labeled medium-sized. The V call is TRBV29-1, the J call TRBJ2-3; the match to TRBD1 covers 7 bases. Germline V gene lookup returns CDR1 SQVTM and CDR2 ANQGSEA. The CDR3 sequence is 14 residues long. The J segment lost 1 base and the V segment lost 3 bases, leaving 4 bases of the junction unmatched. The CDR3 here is CSVDEGAGTDTQYF. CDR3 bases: TGCAGCGTTGACGAGGGGGCGGGCACAGATACGCAGTATTTT.

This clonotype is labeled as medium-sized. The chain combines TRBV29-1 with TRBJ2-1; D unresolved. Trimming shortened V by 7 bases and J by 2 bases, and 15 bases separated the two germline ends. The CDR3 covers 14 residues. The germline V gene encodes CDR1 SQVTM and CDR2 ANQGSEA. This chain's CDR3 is CSALIGAAYNEQFF. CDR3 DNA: TGCAGCGCTTTGATAGGTGCAGCCTACAATGAGCAGTTCTTC.

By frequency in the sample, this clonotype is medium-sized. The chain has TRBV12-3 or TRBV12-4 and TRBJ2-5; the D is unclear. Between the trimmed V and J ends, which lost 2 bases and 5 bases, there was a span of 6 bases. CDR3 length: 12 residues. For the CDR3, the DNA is TGTGCCAGCAGTTTAATCGGGGAGACCCAGTACTTC. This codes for CASSLIGETQYF.

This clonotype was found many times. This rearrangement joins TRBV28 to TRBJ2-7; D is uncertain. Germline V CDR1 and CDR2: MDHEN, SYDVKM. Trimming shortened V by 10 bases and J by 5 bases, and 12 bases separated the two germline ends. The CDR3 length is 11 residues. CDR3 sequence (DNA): TGTGCCACCCAAGGTTGGAACGAGCAGTACTTC. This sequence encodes CATQGWNEQYF.

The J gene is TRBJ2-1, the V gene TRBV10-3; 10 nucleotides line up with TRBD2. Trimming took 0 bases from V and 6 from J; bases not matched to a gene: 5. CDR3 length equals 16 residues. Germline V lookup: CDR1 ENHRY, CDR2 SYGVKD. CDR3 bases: TGTGCCATCAGTGAGTCTAGGGCTAGCGGGGGCAATGAGCAGTTCTTC. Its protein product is CAISESRASGGNEQFF.

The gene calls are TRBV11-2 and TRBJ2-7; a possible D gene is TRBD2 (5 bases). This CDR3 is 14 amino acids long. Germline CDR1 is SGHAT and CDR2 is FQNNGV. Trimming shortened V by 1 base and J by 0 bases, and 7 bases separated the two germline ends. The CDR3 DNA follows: TGTGCCAGCAGCTTAGTAGCGTTCTCCTACGAGCAGTACTTC. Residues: CASSLVAFSYEQYF.

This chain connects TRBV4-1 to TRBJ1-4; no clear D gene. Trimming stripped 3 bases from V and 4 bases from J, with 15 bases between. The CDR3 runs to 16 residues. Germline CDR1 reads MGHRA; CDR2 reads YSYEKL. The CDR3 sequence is CASSQGNAPHNEKLFF. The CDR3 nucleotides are TGCGCCAGCAGCCAGGGTAATGCCCCACATAATGAAAAACTGTTTTTT.

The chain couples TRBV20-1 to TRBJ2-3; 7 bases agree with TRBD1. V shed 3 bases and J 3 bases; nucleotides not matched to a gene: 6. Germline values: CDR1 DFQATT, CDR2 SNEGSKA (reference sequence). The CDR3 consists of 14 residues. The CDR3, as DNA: TGCAGTGCTAGGGACAGGCTGGGGACAGATACGCAGTATTTT. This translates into CSARDRLGTDTQYF.

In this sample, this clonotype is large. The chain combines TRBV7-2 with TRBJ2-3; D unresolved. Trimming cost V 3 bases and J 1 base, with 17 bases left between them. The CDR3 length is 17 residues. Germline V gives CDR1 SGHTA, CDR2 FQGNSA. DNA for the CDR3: TGTGCCAGCAGCTTTTTCTCCTTGATATCGGGCACAGATACGCAGTATTTT. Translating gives CASSFFSLISGTDTQYF. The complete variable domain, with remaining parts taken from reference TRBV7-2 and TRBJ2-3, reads GAGVSQSPSNKVTEKGKDVELRCDPISGHTALYWYRQSLGQGLEFLIYFQGNSAPDKSGLPSDRFSAERTGGSVSTLTIQRTQQEDSAVYLCASSFFSLISGTDTQYFGPGTRLTVL.

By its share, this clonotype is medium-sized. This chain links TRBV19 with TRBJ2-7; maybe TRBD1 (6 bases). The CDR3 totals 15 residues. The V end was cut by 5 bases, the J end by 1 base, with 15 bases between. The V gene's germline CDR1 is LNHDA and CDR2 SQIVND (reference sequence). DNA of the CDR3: TGTGCCAGTAGTGCCCTCCGGGACAAATCCTACGAGCAGTACTTC. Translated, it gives CASSALRDKSYEQYF.

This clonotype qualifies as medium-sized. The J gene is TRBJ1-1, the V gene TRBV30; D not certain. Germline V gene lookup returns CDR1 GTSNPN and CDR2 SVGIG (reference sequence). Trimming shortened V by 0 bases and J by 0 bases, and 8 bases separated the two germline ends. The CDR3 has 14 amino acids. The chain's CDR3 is CAWSVVGMNTEAFF. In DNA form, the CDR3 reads TGTGCCTGGAGTGTTGTGGGCATGAACACTGAAGCTTTCTTT.

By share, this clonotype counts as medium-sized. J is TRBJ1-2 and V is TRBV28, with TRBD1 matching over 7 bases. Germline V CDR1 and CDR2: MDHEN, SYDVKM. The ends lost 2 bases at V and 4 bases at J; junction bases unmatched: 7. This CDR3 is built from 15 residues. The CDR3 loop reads CASSLRGQFGYGYTF. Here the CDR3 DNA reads TGTGCCAGCAGTTTAAGGGGGCAATTTGGCTATGGCTACACCTTC.

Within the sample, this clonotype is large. The CDR3 sequence: CASSPDPGYSPLHF. The DNA for the CDR3 is TGCGCCAGCAGTCCGGACCCGGGTTATTCACCCCTCCACTTT. The V gene is TRBV10-2, the J gene TRBJ1-6; D is uncertain. The CDR3 sequence is 14 residues long. Germline V CDR1 and CDR2: WSHSY, SAAADI. Trimming cost V 5 bases and J 8 bases, with 13 bases left between them.

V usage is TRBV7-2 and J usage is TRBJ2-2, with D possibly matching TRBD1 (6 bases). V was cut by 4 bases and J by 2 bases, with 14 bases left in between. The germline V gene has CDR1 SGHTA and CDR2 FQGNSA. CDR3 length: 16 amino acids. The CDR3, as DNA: TGTGCCAGCAGCTGGGGCGGACAGAGTAACACCGGGGAGCTGTTTTTT. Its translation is CASSWGGQSNTGELFF.